This TCR beta chain derives from a study of blood T cell repertoires in COVID-19. Overall study context: Collection of acute and convalescent COVID-19 samples took place in the United States, Italy and Spain.

The protocol was immunoSEQ multiplex PCR, while the TCRdb copy is restricted to in-frame clones and leaves out a portion. The table shows approximately 260,000 clones, with less than 85% occurring only once. The V gene's germline CDR1 is LNHDA and CDR2 SQIVND (reference sequence). The CDR3 covers 16 residues. V lost 6 bases to trimming and J lost 5 bases, with 22 bases between them. This chain connects TRBV19 to TRBJ2-5, with a possible D match to TRBD1 (6 bases). Sequencing used peripheral blood. This TCR derives from a woman older than 75 with active or convalescent COVID-19. The CDR3 protein is CASSRGQRLTRETQYF. In nucleotides, the CDR3 is TGTGCCAGTAGCCGCGGACAGCGGCTTACGCGGGAGACCCAGTACTTC.